This T cell receptor (beta chain) was captured in a study of cytomegalovirus exposure and HLA in healthy donors. With 60 Vbeta and 13 Jbeta primers, the PCR was carried out. The data were produced by immunoSEQ multiplex PCR, yet TCRdb's version contains in-frame clones alone and is incomplete. The table has 100,000 to 150,000 clones, roughly 70% seen once. Germline CDR1 is SGHRS and CDR2 is YFSETQ. The CDR3 is made up of 12 amino acids. This receptor was taken from a man in his forties in good health and CMV-seropositive. Input material: PBMCs. The chain has TRBV5-1 and TRBJ2-5; D is unclear. The J call may not be correct, given that the DNA end is closer to TRBJ2-7. The CDR3 protein is CASSLDRYEQYF. DNA of the CDR3: TGCGCCAGCAGCTTGGATCGCTACGAGCAGTACTTC.